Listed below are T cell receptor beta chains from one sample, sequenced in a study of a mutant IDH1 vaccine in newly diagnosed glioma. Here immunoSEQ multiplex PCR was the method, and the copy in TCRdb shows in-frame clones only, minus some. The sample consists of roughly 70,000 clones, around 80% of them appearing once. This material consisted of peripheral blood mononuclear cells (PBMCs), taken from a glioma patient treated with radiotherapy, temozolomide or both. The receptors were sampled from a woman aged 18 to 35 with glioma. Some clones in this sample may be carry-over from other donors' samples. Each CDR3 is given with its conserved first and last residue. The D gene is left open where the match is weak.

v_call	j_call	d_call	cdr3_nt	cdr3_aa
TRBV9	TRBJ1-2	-	TGTGCCAGCAGCGTCCCGTCCTCCACGCGAGGCTACACCTTC	CASSVPSSTRGYTF
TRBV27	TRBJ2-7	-	TGTGCCAGCAGCCCCGGGACAAACTACGAGCAGTACTTC	CASSPGTNYEQYF
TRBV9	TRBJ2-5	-	TGTGCCAGCAGCCCGGGAGACCTCGATGACTTTGGGACCCAGTACTTC	CASSPGDLDDFGTQYF
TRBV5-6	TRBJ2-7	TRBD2	TGTGCCAGCAGCGGGACTAGCGGGTACGAGCAGTACTTC	CASSGTSGYEQYF
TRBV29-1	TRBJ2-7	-	TGCAGCGTTGGTGTGCGGTGGACCGAGCAGTACTTC	CSVGVRWTEQYF
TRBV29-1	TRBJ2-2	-	TGCAGCGTTCGGGGGGCTACCGGGGAGCTGTTTTTT	CSVRGATGELFF
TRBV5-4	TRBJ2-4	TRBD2	TGTGCCAGCAGCTCCGGGACTAGCGGGAGGGGAGCCAAAAACATTCAGTACTTC	CASSSGTSGRGAKNIQYF
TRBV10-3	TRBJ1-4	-	TGTGCCACCCACGCGGGGTCTAATGAAAAACTGTTTTTT	CATHAGSNEKLFF
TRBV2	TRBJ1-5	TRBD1	TGTGCCAGCAGTGAAACAGGGGCCCTCAATCAGCCCCAGCATTTT	CASSETGALNQPQHF
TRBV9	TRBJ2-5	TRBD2	TGTGCCAGCAGCGCTAGCGGAGGAGGGTCCCAAGAGACCCAGTACTTC	CASSASGGGSQETQYF
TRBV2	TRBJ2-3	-	TGTGCCAGCAGCCGGGACACATCTAGCACAGATACGCAGTATTTT	CASSRDTSSTDTQYF
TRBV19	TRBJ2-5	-	TGTGCCAGTTCCCTAGCGCGCGAGACCCAGTACTTC	CASSLARETQYF
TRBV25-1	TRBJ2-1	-	TGTGCCAGCAGTGAATATGGACACTACAATGAGCAGTTCTTC	CASSEYGHYNEQFF
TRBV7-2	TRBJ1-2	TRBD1	TGTGCCAGCAGCACAGGAGGGACAGGGTTCCTTGGCTACACCTTC	CASSTGGTGFLGYTF
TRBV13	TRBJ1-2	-	TGTGCCAGCAGCTTACGGGGGCTTACTAACTATGGCTACACCTTC	CASSLRGLTNYGYTF
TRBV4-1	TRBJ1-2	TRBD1	TGCGCCAGCAGCCAGCCCCTTTCTGGACAGGGGAGAGGCTACACCTTC	CASSQPLSGQGRGYTF
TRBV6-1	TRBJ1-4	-	TGTGCCAGCAGTGGAGGGACTGCTTCAACTAATGAAAAACTGTTTTTT	CASSGGTASTNEKLFF
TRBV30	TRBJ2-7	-	TGTGCCTCCGCGTTAGGGGGTAGCTCCTACGAGCAGTACTTC	CASALGGSSYEQYF